These 26 T cell receptor beta chains share one sample of origin, sequenced in a study of blood T cells in healthy people across ages. The authors ran a second PCR of roughly 6 to 11 cycles using a sample-barcoded 5' primer and a J-beta primer mix. TCRdb re-analysed the 5' RACE reads in MiXCR, keeping a single row per CDR3 protein. This table has 450,000 to 700,000 distinct CDR3 sequences, approximately 25% appearing once. Sample: blood. The receptor source for this set is a woman aged 70-85 years in good health.

This clonotype appeared a few times. V usage is TRBV20-1 and J usage is TRBJ2-5; 10 bases align to TRBD2. Germline lookup yields CDR1 DFQATT and CDR2 SNEGSKA (reference sequence). Trimming cost V 6 bases and J 3 bases; bases outside gene matches: 16. CDR3 size: 17 residues. The CDR3 nucleotides are TGCAGTGCCCGAAGAAGGGGGCTAGCGGGGGTAAAAGAGACCCAGTACTTC. Amino acid sequence: CSARRRGLAGVKETQYF.

This clonotype was observed a handful of times. This chain links TRBV29-1 with TRBJ1-2; the D gene is possibly TRBD1 (5 bases). The CDR3 sequence is 13 residues long. V was cut by 5 bases and J by 3 bases, with 13 bases left in between. From germline, CDR1 is SQVTM and CDR2 ANQGSEA. Here the CDR3 reads CSVSPLGDYGYTF. The CDR3 DNA sequence: TGCAGCGTTTCCCCTTTGGGGGACTATGGCTACACCTTC. Together with reference TRBV29-1 and TRBJ1-2, the CDR3 gives the full variable domain: SAVISQKPSRDICQRGTSLTIQCQVDSQVTMMFWYRQQPGQSLTLIATANQGSEATYESGFVIDKFPISRPNLTFSTLTVSNMSPEDSSIYLCSVSPLGDYGYTFGSGTRLTVV.

This clonotype has just a few counts. This CDR3 is CASSPPRHNTEAFF. CDR3 sequence (DNA): TGTGCCAGCAGTCCCCCACGACACAACACTGAAGCTTTCTTT. This chain joins TRBV28 and TRBJ1-1, with no clear D. Germline V gives CDR1 MDHEN, CDR2 SYDVKM. With 5 bases removed from V and 2 bases from J, the gap between germline ends came to 12 bases. This CDR3 is built from 14 residues.

This clonotype was observed a few times. This sequence joins TRBV3-1 and TRBJ2-2, with 7 positions matching TRBD1. Germline V gene sequence: CDR1 LGHDT, CDR2 YNNKEL (reference sequence). The trim removed 0 bases at V and 6 bases at J, leaving 10 bases unmatched. The CDR3 spans 17 residues. The CDR3 sequence: CASSQDLRGRVSGELFF. CDR3 in DNA: TGTGCCAGCAGCCAAGATCTTAGGGGGCGGGTTTCCGGGGAGCTGTTTTTT.

V usage is TRBV6-5 and J usage is TRBJ1-6, with D possibly being TRBD1 (6 bases). The ends were cut back, 6 bases at V and 14 bases at J, with 23 bases in the middle. There are 15 residues in the CDR3. Germline V gene data show CDR1 as MNHEY and CDR2 as SVGAGI. The CDR3 is CASSRQDTVRGALHF. CDR3 DNA: TGTGCCAGCAGCCGACAGGACACGGTGCGGGGGGCCCTCCACTTT.

This chain joins TRBV6-5 and TRBJ2-1; D gene ambiguous. CDR1 and CDR2 from the germline V gene are MNHEY and SVGAGI. Trimming took off 8 bases at V and 7 bases at J, with 15 bases between the two ends. The CDR3 consists of 13 residues. CDR3 region: CASGKLANNEQFF. CDR3 bases: TGTGCCAGCGGCAAACTGGCTAATAATGAGCAGTTCTTC.

This clonotype appeared a few times. The rearrangement uses TRBV20-1 and TRBJ2-1; D is possibly TRBD2 (7 bases). This CDR3 has 14 amino acids. The V end was cut by 4 bases, the J end by 8 bases, with 18 bases between. The V gene's germline CDR1 is DFQATT and CDR2 SNEGSKA (reference sequence). CDR3 nucleotides: TGCAGTGCTAAGCTCCGAGGGGGGGGTGATGAGCAGTTCTTC. Its translation: CSAKLRGGGDEQFF.

J is TRBJ2-5 and V is TRBV7-9; tentatively, D is TRBD1 (6 bases). Germline V gene lookup returns CDR1 SEHNR and CDR2 FQNEAQ (reference sequence). This CDR3 has 15 amino acids. V dropped 5 bases and J dropped 2 bases, with 15 bases sitting between them. The CDR3 reads CASSTNGQRQETQYF. CDR3 coding DNA: TGTGCCAGCAGCACAAACGGACAGAGACAAGAGACCCAGTACTTC.

In the case of this clonotype: One junction end does not reproduce the germline sequence, and a read error may be involved. This sequence joins TRBV5-1 and TRBJ2-1; the match to TRBD2 covers 9 bases. This CDR3 is 15 amino acids long. Looked up from germline, CDR1 is SGHRS and CDR2 is YFSETQ. The CDR3 region has the DNA TGCGCCAACAGCTTGCAGGCGGGGGGGCACAATGAGCAGTTCTTC. It specifies CANSLQAGGHNEQFF.

CDR3 coding DNA: TGTGCCAGCAGCTTAGAGGTGGGCCGATCGGGCTACACCTTC. Translation gives CASSLEVGRSGYTF. J is TRBJ1-2 and V is TRBV11-2; D unclear. Per germline, CDR1 SGHAT and CDR2 FQNNGV. The CDR3 contains 14 residues. Between the trimmed V and J ends, which lost 0 bases and 8 bases, there was a span of 13 bases.

This clonotype occurred a few times. This chain links TRBV5-1 with TRBJ2-5; D is unresolved. Germline CDR1 and CDR2: SGHRS and YFSETQ. V dropped 4 bases and J dropped 5 bases, with 15 bases sitting between them. The CDR3 has 14 amino acids. The CDR3 here is CASSRPTGSETQYF. The CDR3 DNA reads TGCGCCAGCAGCCGGCCGACTGGATCGGAGACCCAGTACTTC.

A single count supports this clonotype. The chain joins TRBV29-1 to TRBJ2-7; D not resolved. This CDR3 has 12 residues. Trimming pared 3 bases from V and 2 bases from J, leaving 8 bases between. Germline CDR1 reads SQVTM; CDR2 reads ANQGSEA. The DNA of the CDR3 is TGCAGCGTTGACGGATGCGCCTACGAGCAGTACGTC. Residues: CSVDGCAYEQYV.

V is TRBV11-2 and J is TRBJ2-5, with TRBD2 matching 8 bases. The CDR3 consists of 16 residues. Trimming took 5 bases from V and 5 from J; bases not matched to a gene: 13. Germline-derived CDR1 and CDR2 are SGHAT and FQNNGV. The DNA of the CDR3 is TGTGCCAGCAGCCTAGCGGACGGGAGGGCCATCGAGACCCAGTACTTC. Its protein product is CASSLADGRAIETQYF. The full variable domain, with the rest looked up from reference TRBV11-2 and TRBJ2-5, is EAGVAQSPRYKIIEKRQSVAFWCNPISGHATLYWYQQILGQGPKLLIQFQNNGVVDDSQLPKDRFSAERLKGVDSTLKIQPAKLEDSAVYLCASSLADGRAIETQYFGPGTRLLVL.

The J gene is TRBJ2-5, the V gene TRBV5-1, with D unclear. The CDR3 covers 13 residues. Trimming removed 4 bases at V and 1 base at J, with 8 bases between. The germline V gene has CDR1 SGHRS and CDR2 YFSETQ. The CDR3 DNA sequence: TGCGCCAGCAGCCCAACAGCCCAAGAGACCCAGTACTTC. Translated: CASSPTAQETQYF.

This chain uses TRBV20-1 with TRBJ2-5; 8 bases align to TRBD1. The CDR3 spans 15 residues. Trimming removed 3 bases from V and 1 base from J; junction bases left unmatched: 7. CDR1 DFQATT and CDR2 SNEGSKA come from the germline V gene (reference sequence). The CDR3 is CSASPQDRVQETQYF. As DNA, the CDR3 is TGCAGTGCTAGCCCCCAGGACAGGGTCCAAGAGACCCAGTACTTC.

This clonotype has only a few counts. The genes are TRBV5-1 and TRBJ2-6, with 9 bases fitting TRBD1. V lost 1 base, J lost 4 bases, and 6 bases stayed unmatched. The CDR3 runs 17 residues. CDR1 and CDR2 (germline): SGHRS, YFSETQ. CDR3 protein: CASSLTGGAEGANVLTF. CDR3 bases: TGCGCCAGCAGCTTGACAGGGGGCGCGGAGGGGGCCAACGTCCTGACTTTC.

The chain is built from TRBV4-2 and TRBJ1-4; TRBD1 matches 7 bases. CDR3 size: 18 residues. Germline CDR1 is LGHNA and CDR2 is YNFKEQ. The V and J ends lost 1 base and 3 bases, in that order; junction bases with no gene match: 11. The CDR3 protein is CASSQVRRYRGANEKLFF. CDR3 nucleotides: TGTGCCAGCAGCCAAGTTAGACGATACAGGGGAGCTAATGAAAAACTGTTTTTT.

Details on this clonotype: The junction departs from germline at one end; a sequencing error may be responsible. The genes are TRBV24-1 and TRBJ1-2; the D is unclear. CDR3 length: 12 residues. Germline V gene data show CDR1 as KGHDR and CDR2 as SFDVKD. CDR3 loop: CATSEDGSGCTF. Written as DNA, the CDR3 is TGTGCCACCAGTGAAGATGGGTCTGGCTGCACCTTC.

The gene calls are TRBV7-2 and TRBJ2-7, with TRBD1 as a possible D gene (6 bases). Germline CDR1 is SGHTA and CDR2 is FQGNSA. The V gene lost 1 base and the J gene lost 3 bases, with 13 bases spanning the gap. CDR3 size: 15 residues. CDR3 nucleotide sequence: TGTGCCAGCAGCTTAGTGGTACAGGGCAACTACGAGCAGTACTTC. The encoded protein is CASSLVVQGNYEQYF.

This clonotype has ten or more counts. The genes are TRBV27 and TRBJ2-3; TRBD2 matches 11 bases. The CDR3 totals 17 residues. Germline trimming cut 5 bases from V and 4 bases from J; bases unmatched to any gene: 11. Germline CDR1 is MNHEY and CDR2 is SMNVEV (reference sequence). The CDR3 sequence: CASSPRIAGGPPDTQYF. As DNA, the CDR3 is TGTGCCAGCAGTCCCCGGATAGCGGGGGGGCCACCAGATACGCAGTATTTT.

This clonotype was seen more than once but under ten times. The chain uses TRBV7-8 and TRBJ2-5, with TRBD1 matching over 10 bases. The J call is uncertain, as TRBJ2-7 better fits the DNA end. This CDR3 region has 14 residues. In germline, CDR1 is SGHVS, CDR2 FQNEAQ. CDR3 in DNA: TGTGCCAGCAGCTCGACAGGGGGCTTCCACGAGCAGTACTTC. Its protein product is CASSSTGGFHEQYF.

This clonotype was counted a few times. This sequence joins TRBV24-1 and TRBJ2-5, with D perhaps TRBD1 (6 bases). The assigned J gene may be wrong: the sequence end matches TRBJ2-1 better. There are 14 residues in the CDR3. Per germline, CDR1 KGHDR and CDR2 SFDVKD. CDR3 sequence (DNA): TGTGCCACCAGTGACCCTACAGGGTACAATGAGCAGTTCTTC. The encoded protein is CATSDPTGYNEQFF.

The rearrangement joins TRBV7-9 to TRBJ2-5; 12 positions agree with TRBD1. The V segment lost 4 bases and the J segment 4 bases; nucleotides outside the gene matches: 4. The CDR3 is made up of 15 amino acids. Germline CDR1 is SEHNR and CDR2 is FQNEAQ (reference sequence). CDR3 sequence (DNA): TGTGCCAGCAGCTCCGGGACAGGGGGCATAGAGACCCAGTACTTC. Its protein is CASSSGTGGIETQYF. Together with reference TRBV7-9 and TRBJ2-5, the CDR3 gives the full variable domain: DTGVSQNPRHKITKRGQNVTFRCDPISEHNRLYWYRQTLGQGPEFLTYFQNEAQLEKSRLLSDRFSAERPKGSFSTLEIQRTEQGDSAMYLCASSSGTGGIETQYFGPGTRLLVL.

V usage is TRBV7-2 and J usage is TRBJ2-5; no reliable D call. The length of the CDR3 is 13 residues. V shed 2 bases and J shed 5 bases, with 9 bases lying between them. Germline V gene data show CDR1 as SGHTA and CDR2 as FQGNSA. CDR3 loop: CASSLRTWETQYF. CDR3 nucleotide sequence: TGTGCCAGCAGCTTAAGGACGTGGGAGACCCAGTACTTC. Drawing the rest from reference TRBV7-2 and TRBJ2-5, the complete variable domain is GAGVSQSPSNKVTEKGKDVELRCDPISGHTALYWYRQSLGQGLEFLIYFQGNSAPDKSGLPSDRFSAERTGGSVSTLTIQRTQQEDSAVYLCASSLRTWETQYFGPGTRLLVL.

This clonotype was recorded many times. This chain connects TRBV19 to TRBJ2-4, with 7 bases lining up with TRBD2. Trimming at V came to 5 bases and at J to 2 bases, leaving 3 bases not matched to a gene. The CDR3 extends over 14 amino acids. CDR1 is LNHDA and CDR2 is SQIVND in the germline V gene (reference sequence). CDR3 DNA sequence: TGTGCCAGTAGTTCCGGGGGGACCAAAAACATTCAGTACTTC. Translating gives CASSSGGTKNIQYF.

Only a few counts were recorded for this clonotype. This sequence joins TRBV7-6 and TRBJ2-5; D possibly corresponds to TRBD1 (6 bases). The J call may be in error: the DNA end matches TRBJ2-1 better. The CDR3 extends over 13 amino acids. Germline loops: CDR1 SGHVS, CDR2 FNYEAQ. CDR3 amino acids: CASSPGVPNEQFF. The CDR3 nucleotides read TGTGCCAGCAGCCCAGGGGTTCCCAATGAGCAGTTCTTC.